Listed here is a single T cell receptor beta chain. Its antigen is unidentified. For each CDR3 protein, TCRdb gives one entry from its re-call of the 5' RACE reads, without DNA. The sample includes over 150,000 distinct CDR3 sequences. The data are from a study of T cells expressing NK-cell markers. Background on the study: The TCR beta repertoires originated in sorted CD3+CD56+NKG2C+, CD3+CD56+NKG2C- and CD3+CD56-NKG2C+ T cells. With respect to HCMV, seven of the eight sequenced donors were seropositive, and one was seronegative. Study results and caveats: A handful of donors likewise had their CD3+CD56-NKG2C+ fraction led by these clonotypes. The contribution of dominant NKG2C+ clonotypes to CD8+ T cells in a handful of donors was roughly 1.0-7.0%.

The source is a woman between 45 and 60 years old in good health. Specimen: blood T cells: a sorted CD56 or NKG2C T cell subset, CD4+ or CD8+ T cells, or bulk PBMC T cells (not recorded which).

The CDR3 is CASSYGYRSSSGANVLTF. The chain is built from TRBV6-5 and TRBJ2-6; TCRdb lists TRBD1, though no DNA is available to test this call. The germline V gene encodes CDR1 MNHEY and CDR2 SVGAGI. This CDR3 spans 18 amino acids.